Each of the 28 T cell receptor beta chains below was sequenced from the same sample in a study of T cells in Graves' hyperthyroidism and ophthalmopathy. Amplified TCR beta CDR3 regions derived from RNA transcripts. HTBI primers were used for first-round RT-PCR of the TCR CDR3. TCRdb itself ran the multiplex PCR reads through MiXCR, one entry per CDR3 protein. In the table there are around 280,000 distinct CDR3 sequences, about 14% of which are singletons. Sequenced input: blood. The source of these receptors is a woman under 40 with Graves' hyperthyroidism that later progressed to Graves' ophthalmopathy.

The chain employs TRBV7-9 and TRBJ2-5, with D unresolved. The CDR3 loop spans 15 amino acids. Germline-derived CDR1 and CDR2 are SEHNR and FQNEAQ (reference sequence). V was clipped by 2 bases and J by 0 bases, with 10 bases between them. The CDR3 loop reads CASSLTRMNQETQYF. Here the CDR3 DNA reads TGTGCCAGCAGCTTAACGAGGATGAACCAAGAGACCCAGTACTTC.

This clonotype was detected ten times or more. The chain is built from TRBV13 and TRBJ1-1; D might be TRBD1 (5 bases). The CDR3 is made up of 16 amino acids. V was pared by 3 bases and J by 2 bases, with 16 bases between. The germline V gene has CDR1 PRHDT and CDR2 FYEKMQ (reference sequence). In DNA, the CDR3 is TGTGCCAGCAGCTTCTACGATCGGAGGGGTAACACTGAAGCTTTCTTT. Protein sequence: CASSFYDRRGNTEAFF.

This clonotype occurred many times. V gene TRBV12-3 or TRBV12-4 combines with J gene TRBJ1-3, with D possibly matching TRBD1 (5 bases). V was shortened by 7 bases and J by 2 bases, with 15 bases between the two germline ends. The CDR3 sequence is 15 residues long. The CDR3 reads CASTPIEGPGNTIYF. The CDR3, as DNA: TGTGCCAGCACCCCCATTGAGGGGCCTGGAAACACCATATATTTT.

This clonotype was found many times. The V and J genes are TRBV3-1 and TRBJ1-2; D is unresolved. Germline values: CDR1 LGHDT, CDR2 YNNKEL (reference sequence). This CDR3 has 14 residues. V was pared by 4 bases and J by 4 bases, with 13 bases between. The CDR3 sequence: CASSPLEGRYGYTF. The CDR3, as DNA: TGTGCCAGCAGCCCCCTGGAAGGGCGCTATGGCTACACCTTC.

In this sample, this clonotype turned up many times. The chain employs TRBV27 and TRBJ1-1; no clear D. The germline V gene has CDR1 MNHEY and CDR2 SMNVEV (reference sequence). With 10 bases removed from V and 0 bases from J, the gap between germline ends came to 30 bases. The CDR3 has 19 residues. The CDR3 nucleotides read TGTGCCATCTACCCCCCCTCTAGGGCCCGGCCGAAAATGAACACTGAAGCTTTCTTT. Translation: CAIYPPSRARPKMNTEAFF.

The CDR3 sequence: CASSLVSGVSGEQFF. CDR3 nucleotides: TGTGCCAGCAGCTTAGTGTCCGGGGTTAGTGGTGAGCAGTTCTTC. The chain is built from TRBV11-2 and TRBJ2-1; D might be TRBD2 (5 bases). The CDR3 has 15 amino acids. Trimming took 1 base from V and 9 from J, leaving 16 bases between them. Germline lookup yields CDR1 SGHAT and CDR2 FQNNGV. Using reference TRBV11-2 and TRBJ2-1 for the parts outside the CDR3, the full variable domain is EAGVAQSPRYKIIEKRQSVAFWCNPISGHATLYWYQQILGQGPKLLIQFQNNGVVDDSQLPKDRFSAERLKGVDSTLKIQPAKLEDSAVYLCASSLVSGVSGEQFFGPGTRLTVL.

This clonotype was seen at least ten times. The rearrangement uses TRBV7-2 and TRBJ2-7, with a weak D call TRBD1 (6 bases). Trimming shortened V by 4 bases and J by 5 bases, and 15 bases separated the two germline ends. CDR3 length: 14 amino acids. Germline CDR1 reads SGHTA; CDR2 reads FQGNSA. The CDR3 DNA reads TGTGCCAGCAGCTCCCGGGAACCAGGGGACGAGCAGTACTTC. Translation gives CASSSREPGDEQYF. The variable domain in full, completed from reference TRBV7-2 and TRBJ2-7, reads GAGVSQSPSNKVTEKGKDVELRCDPISGHTALYWYRQSLGQGLEFLIYFQGNSAPDKSGLPSDRFSAERTGGSVSTLTIQRTQQEDSAVYLCASSSREPGDEQYFGPGTRLTVT.

This clonotype was observed at least ten times. The J gene is TRBJ2-3, the V gene TRBV7-9, with a weak D call TRBD2 (5 bases). Germline V gene lookup returns CDR1 SEHNR and CDR2 FQNEAQ (reference sequence). V was shortened by 1 base and J by 4 bases, with 12 bases between the two germline ends. This CDR3 has 15 residues. The CDR3 coding sequence is TGTGCCAGCAGCTTAGTCGGTGAGGGCGCAGATACGCAGTATTTT. Its protein is CASSLVGEGADTQYF.

At least ten counts were recorded for this clonotype. The V gene is TRBV28, the J gene TRBJ1-5; D ambiguous. V was clipped by 10 bases and J by 7 bases, with 11 bases between them. The CDR3 has 11 residues. Germline CDR1 MDHEN, CDR2 SYDVKM. The CDR3 reads CATSSPQPQHF. The CDR3, as DNA: TGTGCCACCTCCTCACCCCAGCCCCAGCATTTT.

This sequence joins TRBV30 and TRBJ1-2; D not resolved. The CDR3 has 12 residues. Germline CDR1 GTSNPN, CDR2 SVGIG (reference sequence). V lost 1 base, J lost 7 bases, and 10 bases lay in between. CDR3 DNA: TGTGCCTGGAGTGCCGTCTTGGGTGGCTACACCTTC. Its protein product is CAWSAVLGGYTF.

The genes are TRBV18 and TRBJ2-3; tentatively, D is TRBD1 or TRBD2 (6 bases each). The CDR3 covers 15 residues. Trimming removed 2 bases at V and 2 bases at J, with 11 bases between. The germline V gene has CDR1 KGHSH and CDR2 LQKENI. The CDR3 sequence: CASSPLGGPTDTQYF. The CDR3 DNA is TGTGCCAGCTCACCATTAGGGGGGCCCACAGATACGCAGTATTTT.

This clonotype was counted at least ten times. The chain has TRBV29-1 and TRBJ2-3; the match to TRBD2 covers 7 bases. Germline CDR1 SQVTM, CDR2 ANQGSEA. The V gene end was trimmed by 6 bases and the J gene end by 2 bases; junction bases not matched to a gene: 11. The CDR3 covers 15 residues. This chain's CDR3 is CSVPARLAVTDTQYF. The CDR3, as DNA: TGCAGCGTCCCTGCCCGGCTAGCGGTCACAGATACGCAGTATTTT.

Regarding this clonotype: Given a much more abundant clone one base away, this may be a read error. V and J are TRBV5-1 and TRBJ1-1, with D possibly TRBD1 on 5 matching bases. The CDR3 sequence is 13 residues long. Germline CDR1 and CDR2: SGHRS and YFSETQ. The CDR3: CGSRQGEDTEAFF. Here the CDR3 DNA reads TGCGGCAGCAGGCAGGGAGAGGACACTGAAGCTTTCTTT.

The J gene is TRBJ1-1, the V gene TRBV19; 9 bases agree with TRBD1. Germline V gives CDR1 LNHDA, CDR2 SQIVND (reference sequence). The trim removed 6 bases at V and 5 bases at J, leaving 7 bases unmatched. CDR3 length equals 14 residues. CDR3 sequence (DNA): TGTGCCAGTAGGCAACAGGGGGCGCGTACTGAAGCTTTCTTT. It specifies CASRQQGARTEAFF.

This chain uses TRBV6-5 with TRBJ1-1; D remains unclear. Trimming shortened V by 2 bases and J by 5 bases, and 12 bases separated the two germline ends. CDR1 is MNHEY, CDR2 SVGAGI, per germline. The CDR3 runs to 14 residues. The CDR3 is CASSYPGSQTEAFF. CDR3 sequence (DNA): TGTGCCAGCAGTTACCCCGGCAGCCAAACTGAAGCTTTCTTT.

This sequence joins TRBV2 and TRBJ2-1; D perhaps matches TRBD2 (7 bases). With 2 bases removed from V and 1 base from J, the gap between germline ends came to 9 bases. The CDR3 length is 15 residues. Germline CDR1 is SNHLY and CDR2 is FYNNEI. CDR3 nucleotides: TGTGCCAGCAGTGAACGGGGGGCGTCCTACAATGAGCAGTTCTTC. Encoded protein: CASSERGASYNEQFF.

This clonotype was seen at least ten times. The chain uses TRBV6-1 and TRBJ2-1, with TRBD2 matching over 11 bases. Looked up from germline, CDR1 is MNHNS and CDR2 is SASEGT. The CDR3 contains 15 residues. Trimming removed 5 bases from V and 9 bases from J; junction bases left unmatched: 9. CDR3 bases: TGTGCCAGCAGTACTCCCGGGACTAGCGGCGGTGAGCAGTTCTTC. Its translation: CASSTPGTSGGEQFF.

This clonotype was detected ten times or more. Germline and junction disagree at one end, which may indicate a read error. J is TRBJ2-1 and V is TRBV9; tentatively, D is TRBD1 (6 bases). Germline CDR1 SGDLS, CDR2 YYNGEE. The CDR3 loop spans 18 amino acids. The CDR3 spells CASRVVVPGQAAYNEQFF. CDR3 bases: TGTGCCAGCAGGGTAGTTGTCCCGGGACAAGCCGCCTACAATGAGCAGTTCTTC.

This clonotype was counted at least ten times. This rearrangement joins TRBV20-1 to TRBJ2-1, with 12 nucleotides matching TRBD2. Germline loops: CDR1 DFQATT, CDR2 SNEGSKA (reference sequence). The ends lost 6 bases at V and 7 bases at J; junction bases unmatched: 13. The length of the CDR3 is 16 residues. The chain's CDR3 is CSAISPGLAGGNEQFF. As DNA, the CDR3 is TGCAGTGCAATCTCCCCCGGTCTAGCGGGAGGGAATGAGCAGTTCTTC.

There are a few counts of this clonotype. V is TRBV6-4 and J is TRBJ1-2; 8 bases match TRBD1. The V and J ends lost 3 bases and 4 bases, in that order; junction bases with no gene match: 4. In germline, CDR1 is MRHNA, CDR2 SNTAGT. There are 14 residues in the CDR3. The CDR3, as DNA: TGTGCCAGCAGTGAATCCGGGACAGGCTATGGCTACACCTTC. Protein product: CASSESGTGYGYTF.

The chain employs TRBV3-1 and TRBJ2-1; TRBD2 aligns across 7 bases. J was trimmed by 9 bases and V by 3 bases; bases with no gene match: 8. There are 14 residues in the CDR3. Germline V gene lookup returns CDR1 LGHDT and CDR2 YNNKEL (reference sequence). The DNA for the CDR3 is TGTGCCAGCAGCCAGGGCGGGAGACTTGGTGAGCAGTTCTTC. This gives the protein CASSQGGRLGEQFF.

This clonotype has ten or more counts. The chain carries TRBV7-3 and TRBJ2-1; D unclear. Germline lookup yields CDR1 SGHTA and CDR2 FQGTGA. The CDR3 length is 11 residues. V was cut by 4 bases and J by 7 bases, with 5 bases left in between. As DNA, the CDR3 is TGTGCCAGCAGCTCGCAAAATGAGCAGTTCTTC. It codes for CASSSQNEQFF.

This clonotype was seen many times. V gene TRBV6-1 combines with J gene TRBJ2-1, with D tentatively TRBD2 (6 bases). This CDR3 comprises 20 residues. Germline loops: CDR1 MNHNS, CDR2 SASEGT. The V end lost 5 bases, the J end lost 0 bases, and 26 bases lay between the germline ends. This CDR3 reads CASSSSKGGGTLSSYNEQFF. CDR3 coding DNA: TGTGCCAGCAGTAGCAGCAAGGGTGGCGGGACTCTGAGCTCCTACAATGAGCAGTTCTTC.

This clonotype was picked up many times. V usage is TRBV28 and J usage is TRBJ1-1; 7 bases are a match to TRBD1. The germline CDR1 and CDR2 sequences are MDHEN and SYDVKM. The CDR3 is 12 residues long. Trimming removed 6 bases from V and 11 bases from J; junction bases left unmatched: 9. The DNA for the CDR3 is TGTGCCAGCAGACCTCCGGGACAGCGGGCTTTCTTT. This translates into CASRPPGQRAFF.

V and J are TRBV5-6 and TRBJ1-2, with no clear D. Germline V lookup: CDR1 SGHDT, CDR2 YYEEEE. CDR3 size: 15 residues. The germline V and J ends were trimmed by 0 bases and 7 bases, with 16 bases remaining between them. The DNA for the CDR3 is TGTGCCAGCAGCTTGGCGATCGGCAGCCAAGGTGGCTACACCTTC. Encoded protein: CASSLAIGSQGGYTF.

The table lists this clonotype with many counts. The chain recombines TRBV5-6 with TRBJ2-1; D remains ambiguous. This CDR3 comprises 15 residues. Trimming took 0 bases from V and 8 from J, leaving 15 bases between them. The V gene's germline CDR1 is SGHDT and CDR2 YYEEEE. The CDR3 region is CASSLGLLLSYEQFF. CDR3 DNA sequence: TGTGCCAGCAGCTTGGGACTCCTCTTATCCTATGAGCAGTTCTTC.

The sample holds a few counts of this clonotype. This chain connects TRBV9 to TRBJ2-2; no reliable D call. CDR3 length equals 13 residues. Trimming cost V 0 bases and J 4 bases, with 4 bases left between them. Germline CDR1 and CDR2: SGDLS and YYNGEE. The CDR3 region has the DNA TGTGCCAGCAGCGTAGGGGCCACCGGGGAGCTGTTTTTT. It translates to CASSVGATGELFF.

This clonotype was observed many times. The chain recombines TRBV4-1 with TRBJ2-5; 8 positions match TRBD2. J gave up 5 bases and V 1 base, and 6 bases lay outside the gene matches. CDR3 length: 15 residues. The V gene's germline CDR1 is MGHRA and CDR2 YSYEKL. CDR3: CASSQASGRGETQYF. CDR3 in DNA: TGCGCCAGCAGCCAAGCAAGCGGGAGAGGGGAGACCCAGTACTTC.